The source of this TCR beta chain is a study of T cell responses to AZD1222 COVID-19 vaccine (dated by TCRdb to 2020 to 2022). With respect to the entire study: A total of about 230 trial participants underwent TCR sequencing, of whom 207 received two doses of AZD1222 and around 26 received two doses of the MenACWY control vaccine. Enrollment into the trials was organized by age into subgroups of 18-55, 56-69 and 70-plus years, and those subgroups contained about 160, 30 and 59 TCR-sequenced participants, respectively. Paper-wide results and their limitations: Conclusions about previously exposed vaccinees were limited because only 6 or 7 AZD1222 recipients were SARS-CoV-2 seropositive at baseline. The 56-69-year group was small, and its depth increase did not reach significance, likely because of low power. No day 14 peak-response samples were available, so repertoires were characterized only after the peak T cell response. After two AZD1222 doses, both the breadth and the depth of spike-specific TCRs were significantly higher than at day 0 and than in MenACWY recipients. Reportedly, close to half of the unique spike-specific TCRs recognized epitopes lying outside the regions that are mutated in the B.1.351 and B.1.1.7 variants. CD4 TCRs associated with the vaccine covered the entire spike protein, and the dominant responses were in regions 160-218 and 743-854. Participants were mostly white British, with more females than males. The authors suggested clonal diversity may have been underestimated.

Regarding this clone: Its antigen is currently not known. No qualities accompany the bases; no much larger clone lies one base away.

The CDR3 regions of human TCRbeta chains were analyzed by immunosequencing. In the paper's pipeline: TCRs in the repertoires were compared against a reference library of SARS-CoV-2-specific TCRs that had been generated with the MIRA antigen-specificity platform. Breadth meant the fraction of unique TCRs that were SARS-CoV-2-associated, whereas depth meant the fraction of total T cells that were SARS-CoV-2-associated. Using the MIRA data, every spike-specific TCR was mapped to the spike region that the TCR reacted to and assigned to either a CD4 or a CD8 class. Log10-transformed breadth and depth values were compared by one-way ANOVA with Sidak's multiple comparisons tests. This is the immuneACCESS table as TCRdb keeps it, with only in-frame sequences that have V and J called. A part of the clones is gone; compared with another copy, unresolved V genes explain less than half, and the rest is unexplained. That table furnishes V, J and clone size, whereas the DNA furnished D and trimming. In this sample the table shows about 86,000 clones, approximately 91% of which occur a single time. The top ten constitute 6% to 7.5% of the sample.

The time point label of this sample denotes: about 28 days (+/-7) after the second vaccine dose. AZD1222 recipients given second doses at about 4 weeks or at about 12 weeks were pooled, since spike-specific TCR depth and breadth were not found to differ between the two schedules. Samples from vaccinated people were obtained from the UK trials COV001 and COV002, which included a single-blind randomized controlled phase 2/3 trial of AZD1222 (ChAdOx1 nCoV-19) in healthy adults. For TCRbeta chain sequencing, PBMC samples from trial participants were taken at day 0 and at day 28 after the second dose. The source is an adult who received the AZD1222 COVID-19 vaccine. This sample comprised peripheral blood, obtained 28 days after the second AZD1222 dose.

The CDR3 amino acid sequence is: CASSLATGHHEQYF. The bases read TGTGCCAGCAGTCTGGCGACAGGGCACCACGAGCAGTACTTC. This receptor chain uses TRBV25-1 and TRBJ2-7; TRBD1 matches 7 bases in the middle. The CDR3, cysteine through phenylalanine, is 14 amino acids long. The only DNA kept is the CDR3, 42 bases in frame from the first base. V loses 5 bases at its end and J loses 5 bases; junction bases beyond the gene matches: 9. CDR1 and CDR2, looked up from the germline V gene, are MGHDK and SYGVNS.